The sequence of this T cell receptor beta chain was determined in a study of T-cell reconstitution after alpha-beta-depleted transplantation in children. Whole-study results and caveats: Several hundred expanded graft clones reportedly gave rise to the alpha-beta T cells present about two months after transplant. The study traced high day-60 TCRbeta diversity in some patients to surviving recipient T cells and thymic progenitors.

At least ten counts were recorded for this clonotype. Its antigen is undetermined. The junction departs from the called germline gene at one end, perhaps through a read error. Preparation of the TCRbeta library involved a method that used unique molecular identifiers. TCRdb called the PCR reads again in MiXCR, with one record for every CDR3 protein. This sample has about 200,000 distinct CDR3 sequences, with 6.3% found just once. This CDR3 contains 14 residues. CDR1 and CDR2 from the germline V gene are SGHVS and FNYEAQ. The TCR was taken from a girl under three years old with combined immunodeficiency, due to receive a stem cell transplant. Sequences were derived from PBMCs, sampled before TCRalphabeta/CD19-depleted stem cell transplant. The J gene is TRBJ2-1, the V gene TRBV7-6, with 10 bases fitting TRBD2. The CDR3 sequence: CASSLAGEGNEQFF. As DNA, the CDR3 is TGTGCCAGCAGCCTAGCGGGAGAGGGCAATGAGCAGTTCTTC.